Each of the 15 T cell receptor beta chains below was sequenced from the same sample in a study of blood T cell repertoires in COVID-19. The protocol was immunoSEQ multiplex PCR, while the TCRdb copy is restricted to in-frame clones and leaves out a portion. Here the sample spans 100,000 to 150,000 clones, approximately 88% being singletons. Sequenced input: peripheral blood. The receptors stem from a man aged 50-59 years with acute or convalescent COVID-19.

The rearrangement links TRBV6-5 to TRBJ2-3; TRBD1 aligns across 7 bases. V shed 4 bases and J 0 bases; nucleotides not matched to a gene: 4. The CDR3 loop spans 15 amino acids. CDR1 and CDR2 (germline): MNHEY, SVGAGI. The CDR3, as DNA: TGTGCCAGCAGTTTGGGACAGACTAGCACAGATACGCAGTATTTT. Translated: CASSLGQTSTDTQYF.

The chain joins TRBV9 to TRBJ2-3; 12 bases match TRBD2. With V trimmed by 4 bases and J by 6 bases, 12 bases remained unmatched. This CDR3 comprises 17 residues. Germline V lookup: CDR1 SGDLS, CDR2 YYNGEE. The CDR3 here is CASSPRTSGMGVDTQYF. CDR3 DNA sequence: TGTGCCAGCAGCCCGAGGACTAGCGGGATGGGGGTGGATACGCAGTATTTT.

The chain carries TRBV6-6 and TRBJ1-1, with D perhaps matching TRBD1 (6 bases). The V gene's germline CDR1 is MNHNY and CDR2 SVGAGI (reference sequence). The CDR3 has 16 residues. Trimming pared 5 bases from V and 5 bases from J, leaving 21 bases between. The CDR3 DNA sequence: TGTGCCAGCAGTCTTGCCCCCAGGGGTCGGGAAACTGAAGCTTTCTTT. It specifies CASSLAPRGRETEAFF.

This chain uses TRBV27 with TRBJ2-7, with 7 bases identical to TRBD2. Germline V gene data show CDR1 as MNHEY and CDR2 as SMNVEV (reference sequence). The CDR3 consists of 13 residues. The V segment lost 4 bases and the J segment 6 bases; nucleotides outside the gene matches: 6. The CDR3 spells CASSWREMSEQYF. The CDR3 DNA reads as TGTGCCAGCAGTTGGCGGGAGATGAGCGAGCAGTACTTC.

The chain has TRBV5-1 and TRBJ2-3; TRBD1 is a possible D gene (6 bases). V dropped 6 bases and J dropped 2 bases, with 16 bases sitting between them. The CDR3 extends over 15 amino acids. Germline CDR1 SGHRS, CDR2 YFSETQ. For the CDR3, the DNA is TGCGCCAGCACAGGGGAACCGGGGAACACAGATACGCAGTATTTT. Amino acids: CASTGEPGNTDTQYF.

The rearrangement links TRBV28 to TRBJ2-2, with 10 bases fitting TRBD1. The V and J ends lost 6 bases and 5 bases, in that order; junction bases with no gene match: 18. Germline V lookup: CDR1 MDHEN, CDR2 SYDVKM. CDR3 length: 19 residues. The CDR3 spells CASSRNRDRGTFDTGELFF. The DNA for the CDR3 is TGTGCCAGCAGCCGAAACCGGGACAGGGGTACTTTTGATACCGGGGAGCTGTTTTTT.

The CDR3 spells CASSLGTGVYYEQYF. CDR3 nucleotide sequence: TGTGCCAGCAGTTTAGGGACAGGGGTCTACTACGAGCAGTACTTC. This sequence joins TRBV27 and TRBJ2-7, with 10 bases fitting TRBD1. The ends lost 2 bases at V and 3 bases at J; junction bases unmatched: 4. The CDR3 extends over 15 amino acids. Germline lookup yields CDR1 MNHEY and CDR2 SMNVEV (reference sequence).

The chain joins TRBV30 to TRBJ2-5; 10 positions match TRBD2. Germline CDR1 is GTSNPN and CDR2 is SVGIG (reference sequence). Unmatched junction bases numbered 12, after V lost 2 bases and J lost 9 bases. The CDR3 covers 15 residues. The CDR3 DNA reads TGTGCCTGGAGTAGGCCTAGCGGGGGTCCCGGGGCCCAGTACTTC. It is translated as CAWSRPSGGPGAQYF. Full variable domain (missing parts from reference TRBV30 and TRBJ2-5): SQTIHQWPATLVQPVGSPLSLECTVEGTSNPNLYWYRQAAGRGLQLLFYSVGIGQISSEVPQNLSASRPQDRQFILSSKKLLLSDSGFYLCAWSRPSGGPGAQYFGPGTRLLVL.

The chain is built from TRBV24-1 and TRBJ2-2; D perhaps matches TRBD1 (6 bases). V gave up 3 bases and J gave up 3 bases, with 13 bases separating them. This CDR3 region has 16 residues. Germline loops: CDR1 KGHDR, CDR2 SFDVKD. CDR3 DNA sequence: TGTGCCACCAGTGATCCAGGGGCAGGGGACACCGGGGAGCTGTTTTTT. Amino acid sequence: CATSDPGAGDTGELFF.

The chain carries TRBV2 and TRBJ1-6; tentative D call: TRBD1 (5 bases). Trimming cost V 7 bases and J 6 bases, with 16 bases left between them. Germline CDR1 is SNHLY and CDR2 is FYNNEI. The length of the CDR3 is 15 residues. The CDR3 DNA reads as TGTGCCAGCAAACAGGATGACCGGTTTAATTCACCCCTCCACTTT. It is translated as CASKQDDRFNSPLHF.

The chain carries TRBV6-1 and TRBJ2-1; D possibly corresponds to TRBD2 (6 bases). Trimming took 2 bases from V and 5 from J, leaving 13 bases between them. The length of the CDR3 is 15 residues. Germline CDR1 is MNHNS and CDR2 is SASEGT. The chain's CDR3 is CASSERGRTDNEQFF. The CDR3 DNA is TGTGCCAGCAGTGAACGGGGGAGGACCGACAATGAGCAGTTCTTC.

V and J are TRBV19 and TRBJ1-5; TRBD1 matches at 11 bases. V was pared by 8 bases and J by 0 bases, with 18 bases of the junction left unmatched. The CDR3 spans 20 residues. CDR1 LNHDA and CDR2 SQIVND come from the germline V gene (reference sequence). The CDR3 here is CASGGPPGQGVLISNQPQHF. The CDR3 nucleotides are TGTGCCAGTGGGGGCCCCCCGGGACAGGGGGTCTTAATTAGCAATCAGCCCCAGCATTTT. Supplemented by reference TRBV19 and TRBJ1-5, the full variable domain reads DGGITQSPKYLFRKEGQNVTLSCEQNLNHDAMYWYRQDPGQGLRLIYYSQIVNDFQKGDIAEGYSVSREKKESFPLTVTSAQKNPTAFYLCASGGPPGQGVLISNQPQHFGDGTRLSIL.

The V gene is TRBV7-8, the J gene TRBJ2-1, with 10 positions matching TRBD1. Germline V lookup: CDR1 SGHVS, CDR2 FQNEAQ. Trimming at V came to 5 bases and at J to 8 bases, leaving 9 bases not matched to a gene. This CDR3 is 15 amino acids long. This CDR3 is CASSLRDRGIDEQFF. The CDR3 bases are TGTGCCAGCAGCCTAAGGGACAGGGGTATCGATGAGCAGTTCTTC. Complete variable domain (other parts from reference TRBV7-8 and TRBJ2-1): GAGVSQSPRYKVAKRGQDVALRCDPISGHVSLFWYQQALGQGPEFLTYFQNEAQLDKSGLPSDRFFAERPEGSVSTLKIQRTQQEDSAVYLCASSLRDRGIDEQFFGPGTRLTVL.

For the CDR3, the DNA is TGTGCCAGCAGCCACTTAGCGGGAGGGACCGAGCAGTACTTC. The encoded protein is CASSHLAGGTEQYF. The rearrangement links TRBV3-1 (or the pseudogene TRBV3-2) to TRBJ2-7, with 11 bases fitting TRBD2. The CDR3 contains 14 residues. Trimming cost V 3 bases and J 6 bases; bases outside gene matches: 4. In germline, CDR1 is LGHDT, CDR2 YNNKEL (reference sequence).

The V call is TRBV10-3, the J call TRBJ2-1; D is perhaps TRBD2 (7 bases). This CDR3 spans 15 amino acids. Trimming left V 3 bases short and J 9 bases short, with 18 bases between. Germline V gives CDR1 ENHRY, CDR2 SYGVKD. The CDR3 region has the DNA TGTGCCATCAGTGAAAGTGGGGGGGCCGCGGGTGAGCAGTTCTTC. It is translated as CAISESGGAAGEQFF.